These 20 T cell receptor beta chains originate from one sample sequenced in a study of shared clonotypes between healthy human individuals. Naive CD8 isolation took CD45RO-negative cells positively selected for CCR7 and excluded terminally differentiated effector memory CD45RA+ cells. Profiling relied on immunoSEQ multiplex PCR, and the TCRdb table lists in-frame clones only, not all of them. The repertoire has roughly 2.1 million clones, about 93% of them found once; the top ten carry about 1.5%. The sequenced sample consisted of naive CD8+ T cells from PBMCs. All receptors derive from a man aged 18-30 years in good health. Some clones in this sample may be carry-over from other donors' samples.

The chain is built from TRBV7-9 and TRBJ2-5; D is perhaps TRBD1 (6 bases). The CDR3 spans 15 residues. Between the trimmed V and J ends, which lost 4 bases and 1 base, there was a span of 13 bases. Germline CDR1 reads SEHNR; CDR2 reads FQNEAQ (reference sequence). CDR3 in DNA: TGTGCCAGCAGCTCGCTGGGGACATCCCAAGAGACCCAGTACTTC. Translated, it gives CASSSLGTSQETQYF. Supplemented by reference TRBV7-9 and TRBJ2-5, the full variable domain reads DTGVSQNPRHKITKRGQNVTFRCDPISEHNRLYWYRQTLGQGPEFLTYFQNEAQLEKSRLLSDRFSAERPKGSFSTLEIQRTEQGDSAMYLCASSSLGTSQETQYFGPGTRLLVL.

The chain carries TRBV19 and TRBJ2-7; either TRBD1 or TRBD2 may fit D (7 bases each). Per the germline V gene, CDR1 is LNHDA and CDR2 is SQIVND (reference sequence). Trimming left V 5 bases short and J 3 bases short, with 17 bases between. The length of the CDR3 is 15 residues. The CDR3 region has the DNA TGTGCCAGTAGTGACCCTCAGGGGGGGGACTACGAGCAGTACTTC. Residues: CASSDPQGGDYEQYF.

The chain joins TRBV5-6 to TRBJ2-7; 8 bases match TRBD2. V was clipped by 4 bases and J by 0 bases; unmatched bases: 3. The CDR3 covers 14 residues. Looked up from germline, CDR1 is SGHDT and CDR2 is YYEEEE. The CDR3 protein is CASSQSGSSYEQYF. CDR3 in DNA: TGTGCCAGCAGCCAAAGCGGGAGCTCCTACGAGCAGTACTTC.

This clone was observed a single time. The chain links TRBV9 to TRBJ2-1, with TRBD2 matching 8 bases. The CDR3 covers 17 residues. Trimming cost V 3 bases and J 4 bases; bases outside gene matches: 12. Germline V lookup: CDR1 SGDLS, CDR2 YYNGEE. Here the CDR3 reads CASSALGREALYNEQFF. CDR3 nucleotides: TGTGCCAGCAGCGCCCTTGGGCGGGAGGCTCTGTACAATGAGCAGTTCTTC.

This rearrangement joins TRBV13 to TRBJ1-2; 9 bases are a match to TRBD1. The CDR3 runs to 17 residues. V gave up 0 bases and J gave up 4 bases; unmatched junction bases: 9. Germline V gene data show CDR1 as PRHDT and CDR2 as FYEKMQ (reference sequence). As DNA, the CDR3 is TGTGCCAGCAGCTTAGGGGACAGGGGCCAGGGGGGCTATGGCTACACCTTC. Protein sequence: CASSLGDRGQGGYGYTF.

The chain joins TRBV9 to TRBJ1-3; D unclear. CDR1 is SGDLS and CDR2 is YYNGEE in the germline V gene. V was cut by 0 bases and J by 0 bases, with 13 bases left in between. The CDR3 loop spans 17 amino acids. CDR3 bases: TGTGCCAGCAGCGTAGCGTCCGACACTATCTCTGGAAACACCATATATTTT. Translated, it gives CASSVASDTISGNTIYF.

The chain employs TRBV7-9 and TRBJ2-7, with 8 bases matching TRBD2. J was trimmed by 2 bases and V by 6 bases; bases with no gene match: 6. Germline lookup yields CDR1 SEHNR and CDR2 FQNEAQ (reference sequence). The CDR3 extends over 14 amino acids. The CDR3 here is CASSSRGGTYEQYF. The CDR3 DNA sequence: TGTGCCAGCAGTAGCCGGGGGGGAACCTACGAGCAGTACTTC.

This clone was counted between two and nine times. The genes are TRBV7-2 and TRBJ2-4; TRBD1 or TRBD2 may be the D gene (6 bases each). V dropped 5 bases and J dropped 8 bases, with 13 bases sitting between them. In germline, CDR1 is SGHTA, CDR2 FQGNSA. CDR3 size: 13 residues. The CDR3 reads CASSTARGDIQYF. For the CDR3, the DNA is TGTGCCAGCAGCACCGCGAGGGGGGACATTCAGTACTTC.

This chain joins TRBV2 and TRBJ1-5; 7 nucleotides align to TRBD1. This CDR3 contains 18 residues. V was clipped by 3 bases and J by 5 bases; unmatched bases: 16. Germline assignment: CDR1 SNHLY and CDR2 FYNNEI. This chain's CDR3 is CASSDRGQTGRDYQPQHF. The CDR3 bases are TGTGCCAGCAGTGATCGGGGACAGACAGGGAGAGATTATCAGCCCCAGCATTTT.

The chain carries TRBV28 and TRBJ2-1; 8 bases align to TRBD2. Germline lookup yields CDR1 MDHEN and CDR2 SYDVKM. V gave up 10 bases and J gave up 0 bases; unmatched junction bases: 8. The CDR3 is 15 amino acids. The CDR3 spells CATQASGSSYNEQFF. In nucleotides, the CDR3 is TGTGCCACCCAAGCCAGCGGGAGCTCCTACAATGAGCAGTTCTTC.

This clone was seen once. The gene calls are TRBV5-6 and TRBJ1-5; no clear D gene. V lost 1 base and J 5 bases, leaving 7 bases between the germline ends. Germline V gene sequence: CDR1 SGHDT, CDR2 YYEEEE. This CDR3 is 13 amino acids long. CDR3 bases: TGTGCCAGCAGCTTGAGTTCCCATCAGCCCCAGCATTTT. It encodes CASSLSSHQPQHF.

The rearrangement joins TRBV2 to TRBJ2-6; D gene ambiguous. Between the trimmed V and J ends, which lost 4 bases and 2 bases, there was a span of 9 bases. Germline V lookup: CDR1 SNHLY, CDR2 FYNNEI. The CDR3 length is 15 residues. Written as DNA, the CDR3 is TGTGCCAGCAGTGGACTGGCCACTGGGGCCAACGTCCTGACTTTC. This gives the protein CASSGLATGANVLTF.

This clone was recorded a few times. The chain joins TRBV9 to TRBJ1-2; D is undetermined. Germline V lookup: CDR1 SGDLS, CDR2 YYNGEE. The CDR3 extends over 13 amino acids. V lost 0 bases, J lost 6 bases, and 9 bases lay in between. CDR3 DNA: TGTGCCAGCAGCGTAGCTACTAGGGATGGCTACACCTTC. As protein: CASSVATRDGYTF.

The V and J genes are TRBV10-1 and TRBJ2-5, with 7 bases lining up with TRBD1. Germline-derived CDR1 and CDR2 are WNHNN and SYGVQD (reference sequence). V shed 3 bases and J 2 bases; nucleotides not matched to a gene: 9. The CDR3 contains 16 residues. The CDR3 DNA reads TGCGCCAGCAGTGAACCCGGGACAGCAAGACAAGAGACCCAGTACTTC. The encoded protein is CASSEPGTARQETQYF.

The V call is TRBV7-6, the J call TRBJ1-4, with 10 bases lining up with TRBD1. After removal of 4 bases from V and 8 bases from J, the junction contained 4 bases not matched to a gene. The CDR3 contains 14 residues. Germline V gene data show CDR1 as SGHVS and CDR2 as FNYEAQ. The CDR3 spells CASSSDRGEEKLFF. CDR3 in DNA: TGTGCCAGCAGCTCGGACAGGGGGGAGGAAAAACTGTTTTTT. Full variable domain (remainder filled in from reference TRBV7-6 and TRBJ1-4): GAGVSQSPRYKVTKRGQDVALRCDPISGHVSLYWYRQALGQGPEFLTYFNYEAQQDKSGLPNDRFSAERPEGSISTLTIQRTEQRDSAMYRCASSSDRGEEKLFFGSGTQLSVL.

J is TRBJ2-4 and V is TRBV28; TRBD2 matches 8 bases. V was clipped by 3 bases and J by 9 bases; unmatched bases: 25. This CDR3 comprises 20 residues. Per the germline V gene, CDR1 is MDHEN and CDR2 is SYDVKM. DNA of the CDR3: TGTGCCAGCAGTTTTATGTGGGGGCGGGGGCCTAGCGGGCCGAGTGGCATTCAGTACTTC. It translates to CASSFMWGRGPSGPSGIQYF.

The CDR3 spells CASSKGQFYGARPDTQYF. The CDR3 DNA follows: TGTGCCAGCAGCAAGGGCCAATTCTACGGGGCCCGTCCAGATACGCAGTATTTT. The chain links TRBV5-4 to TRBJ2-3; D is possibly TRBD1 or TRBD2 (5 bases each). With 4 bases removed from V and 4 bases from J, the gap between germline ends came to 25 bases. From germline, CDR1 is SGHNT and CDR2 YYREEE (reference sequence). There are 18 residues in the CDR3. Full variable domain (rest looked up from reference TRBV5-4 and TRBJ2-3): ETGVTQSPTHLIKTRGQQVTLRCSSQSGHNTVSWYQQALGQGPQFIFQYYREEENGRGNFPPRFSGLQFPNYSSELNVNALELDDSALYLCASSKGQFYGARPDTQYFGPGTRLTVL.

The chain recombines TRBV5-1 with TRBJ2-7, with TRBD2 identical over 12 bases. The germline gives CDR1 SGHRS, CDR2 YFSETQ. V shed 2 bases, J shed 2 bases, and the junction held 5 bases outside the gene matches. The CDR3 is made up of 16 amino acids. CDR3: CASSLSPSGRAYEQYF. The CDR3 DNA follows: TGCGCCAGCAGCTTATCGCCTAGCGGGAGGGCCTACGAGCAGTACTTC. Using reference TRBV5-1 and TRBJ2-7 for the parts outside the CDR3, the full variable domain is KAGVTQTPRYLIKTRGQQVTLSCSPISGHRSVSWYQQTPGQGLQFLFEYFSETQRNKGNFPGRFSGRQFSNSRSEMNVSTLELGDSALYLCASSLSPSGRAYEQYFGPGTRLTVT.

This chain links TRBV7-9 with TRBJ1-2, with D possibly TRBD1 on 5 matching bases. This CDR3 is built from 14 residues. From germline, CDR1 is SEHNR and CDR2 FQNEAQ (reference sequence). V shed 5 bases and J shed 4 bases, with 14 bases lying between them. CDR3 in amino acids: CASSPMGGTYGYTF. CDR3 DNA: TGTGCCAGCAGCCCTATGGGGGGGACCTATGGCTACACCTTC.

V gene TRBV7-8 combines with J gene TRBJ1-2, with D uncertain. Trimming shortened V by 2 bases and J by 8 bases, and 15 bases separated the two germline ends. CDR3 length: 14 residues. Germline V gene lookup returns CDR1 SGHVS and CDR2 FQNEAQ. The CDR3 loop is CASSLSFSEFGYTF. The CDR3, as DNA: TGTGCCAGCAGCTTAAGTTTCAGTGAATTCGGCTACACCTTC.